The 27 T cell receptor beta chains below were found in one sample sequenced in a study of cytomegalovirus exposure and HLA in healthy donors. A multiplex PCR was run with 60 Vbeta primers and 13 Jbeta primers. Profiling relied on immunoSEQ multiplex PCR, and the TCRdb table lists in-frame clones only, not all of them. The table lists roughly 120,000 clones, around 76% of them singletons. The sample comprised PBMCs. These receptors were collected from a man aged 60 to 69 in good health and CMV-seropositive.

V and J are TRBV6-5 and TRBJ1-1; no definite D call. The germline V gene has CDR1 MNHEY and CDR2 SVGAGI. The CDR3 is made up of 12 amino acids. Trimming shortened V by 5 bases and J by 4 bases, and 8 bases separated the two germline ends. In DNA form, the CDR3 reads TGTGCCAGCAGTGAGTCGCGCACTGAAGCTTTCTTT. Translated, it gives CASSESRTEAFF.

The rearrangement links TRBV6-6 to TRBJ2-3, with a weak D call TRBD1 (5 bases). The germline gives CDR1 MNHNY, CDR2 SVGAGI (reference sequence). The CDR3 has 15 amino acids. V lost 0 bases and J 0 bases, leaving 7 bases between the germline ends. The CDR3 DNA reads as TGTGCCAGCAGTTACTCGGGGCTCAGCACAGATACGCAGTATTTT. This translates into CASSYSGLSTDTQYF.

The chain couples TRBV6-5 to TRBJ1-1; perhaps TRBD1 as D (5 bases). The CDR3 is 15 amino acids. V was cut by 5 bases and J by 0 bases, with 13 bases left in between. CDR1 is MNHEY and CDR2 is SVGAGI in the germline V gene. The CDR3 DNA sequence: TGTGCCAGCAGTGTGGATTGGGGCATGAACACTGAAGCTTTCTTT. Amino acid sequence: CASSVDWGMNTEAFF.

The CDR3 nucleotides are TGTGCCAGCAGCCAGACTAGTCCTACCGGGGAGCTGTTTTTT. Translated, it gives CASSQTSPTGELFF. This chain links TRBV7-3 with TRBJ2-2, with D possibly being TRBD2 (6 bases). Germline loops: CDR1 SGHTA, CDR2 FQGTGA. This CDR3 has 14 residues. V lost 5 bases to trimming and J lost 5 bases, with 12 bases between them.

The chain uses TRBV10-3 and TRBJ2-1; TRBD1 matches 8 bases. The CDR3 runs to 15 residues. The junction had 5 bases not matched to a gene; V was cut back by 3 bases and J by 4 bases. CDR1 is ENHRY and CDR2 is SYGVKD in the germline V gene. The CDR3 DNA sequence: TGTGCCATCAGTGACCAGGGGGCAACTTACAATGAGCAGTTCTTC. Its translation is CAISDQGATYNEQFF.

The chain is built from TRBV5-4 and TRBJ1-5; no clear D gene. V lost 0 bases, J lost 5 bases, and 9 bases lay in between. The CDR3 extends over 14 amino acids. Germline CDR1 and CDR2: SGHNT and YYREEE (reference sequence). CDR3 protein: CASSLGGQDQPQHF. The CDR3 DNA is TGTGCCAGCAGCTTGGGAGGGCAAGATCAGCCCCAGCATTTT.

CDR3 amino acids: CASGQSAGELFF. As DNA, the CDR3 is TGTGCCAGCGGACAGAGTGCCGGGGAGCTGTTTTTT. The V and J genes are TRBV5-4 and TRBJ2-2; D possibly corresponds to TRBD1 (6 bases). V lost 7 bases, J lost 6 bases, and 10 bases lay in between. This CDR3 spans 12 amino acids. Germline V gene data show CDR1 as SGHNT and CDR2 as YYREEE (reference sequence).

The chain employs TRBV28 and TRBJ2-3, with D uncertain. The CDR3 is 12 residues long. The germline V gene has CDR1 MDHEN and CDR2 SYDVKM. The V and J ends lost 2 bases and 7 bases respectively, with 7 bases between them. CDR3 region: CASSLEANTQYF. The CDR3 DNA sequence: TGTGCCAGCAGTTTAGAGGCCAATACGCAGTATTTT.

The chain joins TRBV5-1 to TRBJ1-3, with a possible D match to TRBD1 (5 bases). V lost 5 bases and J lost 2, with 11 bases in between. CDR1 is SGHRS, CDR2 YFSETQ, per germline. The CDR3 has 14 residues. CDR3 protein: CASSGPGTGNTIYF. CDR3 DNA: TGCGCCAGCAGTGGCCCAGGGACTGGAAACACCATATATTTT.

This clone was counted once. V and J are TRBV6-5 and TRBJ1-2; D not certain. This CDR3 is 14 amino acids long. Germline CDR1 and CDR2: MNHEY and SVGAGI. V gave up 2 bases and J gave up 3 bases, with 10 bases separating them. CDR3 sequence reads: CASSYDIWDYGYTF. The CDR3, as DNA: TGTGCCAGCAGTTACGACATCTGGGACTATGGCTACACCTTC.

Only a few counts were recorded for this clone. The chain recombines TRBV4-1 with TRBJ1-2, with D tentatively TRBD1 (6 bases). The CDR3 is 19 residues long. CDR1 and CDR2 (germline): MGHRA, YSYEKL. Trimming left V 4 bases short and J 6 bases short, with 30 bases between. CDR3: CASSPVSWGGLRLTHGYTF. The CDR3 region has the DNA TGCGCCAGCAGCCCCGTATCCTGGGGGGGGCTCCGCCTAACCCATGGCTACACCTTC.

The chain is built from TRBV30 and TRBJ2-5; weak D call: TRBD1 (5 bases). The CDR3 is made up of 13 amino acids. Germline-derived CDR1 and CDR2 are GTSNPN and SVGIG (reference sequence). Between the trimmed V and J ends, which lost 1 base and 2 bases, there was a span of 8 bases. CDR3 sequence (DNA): TGTGCCTGGAGTGGGGGCCTTCAAGAGACCCAGTACTTC. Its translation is CAWSGGLQETQYF.

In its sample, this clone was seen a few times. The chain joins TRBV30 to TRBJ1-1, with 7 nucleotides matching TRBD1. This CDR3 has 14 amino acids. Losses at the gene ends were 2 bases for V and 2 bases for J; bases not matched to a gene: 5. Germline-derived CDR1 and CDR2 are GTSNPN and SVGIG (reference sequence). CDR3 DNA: TGTGCCTGGAGTTTGGGACAGATTAACACTGAAGCTTTCTTT. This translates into CAWSLGQINTEAFF. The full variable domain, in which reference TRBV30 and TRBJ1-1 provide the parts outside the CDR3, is SQTIHQWPATLVQPVGSPLSLECTVEGTSNPNLYWYRQAAGRGLQLLFYSVGIGQISSEVPQNLSASRPQDRQFILSSKKLLLSDSGFYLCAWSLGQINTEAFFGQGTRLTVV.

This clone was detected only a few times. The CDR3 coding sequence is TGTGCCAGCAGTAAGACAGGGGAGGGCGAGCAGTACTTC. It yields the protein CASSKTGEGEQYF. The chain recombines TRBV6-5 with TRBJ2-7, with D possibly being TRBD1 (8 bases). This CDR3 has 13 amino acids. The germline gives CDR1 MNHEY, CDR2 SVGAGI. V was clipped by 5 bases and J by 6 bases, with 14 bases between them.

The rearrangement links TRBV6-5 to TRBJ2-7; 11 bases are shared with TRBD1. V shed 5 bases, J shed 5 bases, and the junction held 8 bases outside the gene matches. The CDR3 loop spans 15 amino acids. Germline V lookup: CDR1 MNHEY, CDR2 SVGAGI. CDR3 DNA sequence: TGTGCCAGCAGTAACCGGGACAGGGGGATTCACGAGCAGTACTTC. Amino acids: CASSNRDRGIHEQYF.

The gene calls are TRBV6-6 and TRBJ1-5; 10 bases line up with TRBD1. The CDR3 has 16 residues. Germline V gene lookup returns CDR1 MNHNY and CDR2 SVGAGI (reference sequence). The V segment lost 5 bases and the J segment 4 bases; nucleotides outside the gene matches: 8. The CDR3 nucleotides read TGTGCCAGCAGTAGGGACAGGGGCTCCTATAATCAGCCCCAGCATTTT. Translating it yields CASSRDRGSYNQPQHF.

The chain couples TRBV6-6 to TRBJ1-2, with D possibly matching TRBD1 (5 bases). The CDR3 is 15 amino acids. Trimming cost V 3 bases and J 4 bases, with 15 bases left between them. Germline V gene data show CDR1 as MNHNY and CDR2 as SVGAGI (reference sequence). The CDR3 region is CASSYGQGSTYGYTF. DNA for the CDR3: TGTGCCAGCAGTTATGGTCAGGGATCGACCTATGGCTACACCTTC.

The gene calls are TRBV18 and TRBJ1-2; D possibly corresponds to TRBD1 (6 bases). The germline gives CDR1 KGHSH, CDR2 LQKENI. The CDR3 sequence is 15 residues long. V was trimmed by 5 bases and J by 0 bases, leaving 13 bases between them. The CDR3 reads CASSIDRTTNYGYTF. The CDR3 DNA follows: TGTGCCAGCTCAATTGACAGGACAACTAACTATGGCTACACCTTC.

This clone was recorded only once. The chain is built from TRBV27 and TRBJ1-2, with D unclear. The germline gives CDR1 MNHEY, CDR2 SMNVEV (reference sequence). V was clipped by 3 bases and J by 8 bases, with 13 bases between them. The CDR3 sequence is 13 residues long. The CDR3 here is CASSFYLAGGYTF. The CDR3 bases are TGTGCCAGCAGTTTTTATCTCGCGGGGGGCTACACCTTC.

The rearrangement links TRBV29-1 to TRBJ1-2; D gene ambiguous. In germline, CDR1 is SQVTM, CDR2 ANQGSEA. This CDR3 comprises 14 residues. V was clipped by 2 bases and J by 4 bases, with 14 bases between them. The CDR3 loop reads CSVESHAVGYGYTF. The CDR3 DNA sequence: TGCAGCGTTGAAAGCCATGCGGTCGGCTATGGCTACACCTTC.

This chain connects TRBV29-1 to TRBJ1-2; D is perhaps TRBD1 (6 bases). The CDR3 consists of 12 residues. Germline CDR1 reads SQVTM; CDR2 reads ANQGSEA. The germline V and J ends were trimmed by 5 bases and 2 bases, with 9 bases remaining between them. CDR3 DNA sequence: TGCAGCGTTTCCACAGGGAACTATGGCTACACCTTC. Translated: CSVSTGNYGYTF.

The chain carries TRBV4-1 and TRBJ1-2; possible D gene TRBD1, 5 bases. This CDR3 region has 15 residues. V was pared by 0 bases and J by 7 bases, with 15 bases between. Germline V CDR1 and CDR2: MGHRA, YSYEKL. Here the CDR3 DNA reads TGCGCCAGCAGCCAAGATCCCACAGCAAGGGGTGGCTACACCTTC. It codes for CASSQDPTARGGYTF.

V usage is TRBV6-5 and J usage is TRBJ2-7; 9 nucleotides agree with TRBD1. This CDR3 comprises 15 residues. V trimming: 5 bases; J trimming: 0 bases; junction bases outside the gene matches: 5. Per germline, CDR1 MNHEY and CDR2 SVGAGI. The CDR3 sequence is CASSMTGGASYEQYF. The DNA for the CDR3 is TGTGCCAGCAGTATGACAGGGGGAGCCTCCTACGAGCAGTACTTC.

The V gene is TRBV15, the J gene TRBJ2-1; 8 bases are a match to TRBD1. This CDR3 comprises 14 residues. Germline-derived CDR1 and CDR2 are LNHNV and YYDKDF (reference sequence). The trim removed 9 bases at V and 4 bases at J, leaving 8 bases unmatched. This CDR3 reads CATKTGQEYNEQFF. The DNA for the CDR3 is TGTGCCACTAAAACGGGACAGGAGTACAATGAGCAGTTCTTC.

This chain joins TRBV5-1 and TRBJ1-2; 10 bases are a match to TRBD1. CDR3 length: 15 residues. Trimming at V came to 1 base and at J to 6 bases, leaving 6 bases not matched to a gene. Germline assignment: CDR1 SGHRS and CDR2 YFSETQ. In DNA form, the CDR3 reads TGCGCCAGCAGCTTGTGGGGACAGGGGAATAATGGCTACACCTTC. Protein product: CASSLWGQGNNGYTF.

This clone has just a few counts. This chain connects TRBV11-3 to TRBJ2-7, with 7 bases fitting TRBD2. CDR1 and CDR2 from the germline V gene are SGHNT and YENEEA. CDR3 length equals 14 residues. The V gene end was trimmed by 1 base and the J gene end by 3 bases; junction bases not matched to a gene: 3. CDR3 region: CASSLGGTNYEQYF. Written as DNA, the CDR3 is TGTGCCAGCAGCTTAGGGGGGACTAACTACGAGCAGTACTTC.

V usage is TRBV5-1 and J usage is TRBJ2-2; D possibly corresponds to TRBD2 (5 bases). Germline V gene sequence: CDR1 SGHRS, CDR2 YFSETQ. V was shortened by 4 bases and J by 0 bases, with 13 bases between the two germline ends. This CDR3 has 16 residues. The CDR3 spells CASSVSSSANTGELFF. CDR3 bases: TGCGCCAGCAGCGTCTCTAGCAGCGCGAACACCGGGGAGCTGTTTTTT. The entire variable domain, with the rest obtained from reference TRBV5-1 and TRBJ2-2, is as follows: KAGVTQTPRYLIKTRGQQVTLSCSPISGHRSVSWYQQTPGQGLQFLFEYFSETQRNKGNFPGRFSGRQFSNSRSEMNVSTLELGDSALYLCASSVSSSANTGELFFGEGSRLTVL.